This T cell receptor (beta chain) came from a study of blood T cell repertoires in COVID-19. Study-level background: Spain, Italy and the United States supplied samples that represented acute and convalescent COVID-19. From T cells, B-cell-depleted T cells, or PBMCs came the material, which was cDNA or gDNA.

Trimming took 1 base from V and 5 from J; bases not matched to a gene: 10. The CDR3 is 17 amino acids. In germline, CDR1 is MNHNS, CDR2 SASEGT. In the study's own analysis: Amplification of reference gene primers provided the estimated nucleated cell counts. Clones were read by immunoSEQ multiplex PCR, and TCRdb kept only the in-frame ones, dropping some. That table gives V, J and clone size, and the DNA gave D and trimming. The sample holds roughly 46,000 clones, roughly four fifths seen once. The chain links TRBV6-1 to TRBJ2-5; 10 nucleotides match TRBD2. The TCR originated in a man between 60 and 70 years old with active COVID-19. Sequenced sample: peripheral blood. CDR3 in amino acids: CASSEVGASGGRETQYF. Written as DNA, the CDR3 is TGTGCCAGCAGTGAAGTTGGGGCTAGCGGGGGCAGGGAGACCCAGTACTTC.